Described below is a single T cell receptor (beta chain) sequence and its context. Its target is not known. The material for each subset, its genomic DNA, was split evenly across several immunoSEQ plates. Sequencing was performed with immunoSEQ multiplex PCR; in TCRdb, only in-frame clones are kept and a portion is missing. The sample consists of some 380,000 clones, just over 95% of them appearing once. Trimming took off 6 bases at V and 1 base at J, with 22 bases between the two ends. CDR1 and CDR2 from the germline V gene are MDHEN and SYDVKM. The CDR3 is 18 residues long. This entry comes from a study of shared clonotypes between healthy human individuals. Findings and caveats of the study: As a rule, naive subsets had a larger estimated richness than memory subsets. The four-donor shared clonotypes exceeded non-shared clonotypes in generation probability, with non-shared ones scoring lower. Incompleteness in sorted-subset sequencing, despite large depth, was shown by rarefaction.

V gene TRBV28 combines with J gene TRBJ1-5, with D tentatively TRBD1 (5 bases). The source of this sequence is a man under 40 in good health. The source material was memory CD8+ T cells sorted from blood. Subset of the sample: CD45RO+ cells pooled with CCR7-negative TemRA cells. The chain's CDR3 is CASRGTLRWGSSNQPQHF. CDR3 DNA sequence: TGTGCCAGCAGGGGGACCCTAAGATGGGGCTCAAGCAATCAGCCCCAGCATTTT.